These 5 T cell receptor beta chains originate from one sample sequenced in a study of T cells in Graves' hyperthyroidism and ophthalmopathy. The source material, RNA transcripts, was used to amplify TCR beta CDR3 regions. Researchers ran a first-round RT-PCR on the TCR CDR3 using the HTBI primer set. TCRdb redid the calling of the multiplex PCR reads with MiXCR, one entry per CDR3 protein. The sample has hundreds of thousands of distinct CDR3 sequences, 14% to 15% seen once. Sequencing used blood. These receptors were obtained from a man younger than 35 with Graves' ophthalmopathy.

This chain links TRBV3-1 with TRBJ1-2; D call uncertain. In germline, CDR1 is LGHDT, CDR2 YNNKEL (reference sequence). The CDR3 is 14 residues long. V lost 1 base, J lost 8 bases, and 14 bases lay in between. The CDR3 nucleotides read TGTGCCAGCAGCCAAGGAGGCAACATGAGGGGCTACACCTTC. The encoded protein is CASSQGGNMRGYTF.

This clonotype was observed many times. The V and J genes are TRBV10-3 and TRBJ2-3; no firm D call. Germline CDR1 ENHRY, CDR2 SYGVKD. V shed 4 bases and J shed 4 bases, with 15 bases lying between them. The CDR3 spans 15 residues. This CDR3 is CAISGPFREADTQYF. CDR3 bases: TGTGCCATCAGTGGCCCTTTTAGGGAAGCAGATACGCAGTATTTT.

This clonotype was detected ten times or more. V gene TRBV15 combines with J gene TRBJ1-2; unclear D gene. CDR1 is LNHNV and CDR2 is YYDKDF in the germline V gene (reference sequence). V lost 0 bases to trimming and J lost 2 bases, with 1 base between them. The CDR3 has 12 residues. The CDR3: CATSRENYGYTF. The CDR3 region has the DNA TGTGCCACCAGCAGAGAAAACTATGGCTACACCTTC.

This clonotype came up many times. The rearrangement joins TRBV10-3 to TRBJ2-1, with D perhaps being TRBD1 or TRBD2 (5 bases each). The CDR3 contains 13 residues. Germline CDR1 reads ENHRY; CDR2 reads SYGVKD. V lost 6 bases, J lost 0 bases, and 6 bases lay in between. The CDR3 protein is CAIRGTSYNEQFF. CDR3 bases: TGTGCCATCAGGGGGACCTCCTACAATGAGCAGTTCTTC.

This clonotype appeared many times. CDR3 loop: CASGFAVRMTWENSAEAFF. The CDR3 DNA reads TGTGCTAGTGGTTTTGCCGTCCGGATGACGTGGGAGAATTCCGCTGAAGCTTTCTTT. The V gene is TRBV12-5, the J gene TRBJ1-1; D is uncertain. The germline V and J ends were trimmed by 3 bases and 6 bases, with 29 bases remaining between them. The CDR3 covers 19 residues. Germline-derived CDR1 and CDR2 are LGHNT and FRNRAP. The full variable domain, completed using reference TRBV12-5 and TRBJ1-1, is DARVTQTPRHKVTEMGQEVTMRCQPILGHNTVFWYRQTMMQGLELLAYFRNRAPLDDSGMPKDRFSAEMPDATLATLKIQPSEPRDSAVYFCASGFAVRMTWENSAEAFFGQGTRLTVV.